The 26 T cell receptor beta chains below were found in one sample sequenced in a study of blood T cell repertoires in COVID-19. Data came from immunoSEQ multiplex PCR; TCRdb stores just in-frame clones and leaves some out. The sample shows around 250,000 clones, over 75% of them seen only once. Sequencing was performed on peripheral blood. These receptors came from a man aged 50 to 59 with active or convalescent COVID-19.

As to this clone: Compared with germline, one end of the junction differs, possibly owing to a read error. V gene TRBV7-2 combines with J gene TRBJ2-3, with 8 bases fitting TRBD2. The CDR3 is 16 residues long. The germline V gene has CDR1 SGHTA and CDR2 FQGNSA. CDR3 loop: CAGSLGLAGGADTQYF. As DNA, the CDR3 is TGTGCCGGCAGCTTAGGACTAGCCGGGGGAGCAGATACGCAGTATTTT.

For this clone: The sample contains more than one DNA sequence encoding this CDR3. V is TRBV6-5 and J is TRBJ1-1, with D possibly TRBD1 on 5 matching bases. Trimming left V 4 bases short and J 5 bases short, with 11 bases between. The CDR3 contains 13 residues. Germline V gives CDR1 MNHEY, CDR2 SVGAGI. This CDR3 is CASSWGGNTEAFF. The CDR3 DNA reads TGTGCCAGCAGTTGGGGGGGAAATACTGAAGCTTTCTTT.

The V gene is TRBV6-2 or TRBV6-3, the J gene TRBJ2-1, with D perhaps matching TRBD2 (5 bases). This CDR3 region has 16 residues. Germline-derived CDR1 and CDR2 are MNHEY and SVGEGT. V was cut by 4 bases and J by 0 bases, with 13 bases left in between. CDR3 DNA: TGTGCCAGCAGTTCCCGGAGCGGCCGCTCCTACAATGAGCAGTTCTTC. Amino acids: CASSSRSGRSYNEQFF.

This chain's CDR3 is CASSYDVTGGSYGYTF. The CDR3 bases are TGTGCCAGCAGTTACGATGTTACAGGGGGTAGCTATGGCTACACCTTC. The gene calls are TRBV6-5 and TRBJ1-2; 8 bases map to TRBD1. The CDR3 is 16 amino acids. Trimming took 2 bases from V and 4 from J; bases not matched to a gene: 9. Per germline, CDR1 MNHEY and CDR2 SVGAGI.

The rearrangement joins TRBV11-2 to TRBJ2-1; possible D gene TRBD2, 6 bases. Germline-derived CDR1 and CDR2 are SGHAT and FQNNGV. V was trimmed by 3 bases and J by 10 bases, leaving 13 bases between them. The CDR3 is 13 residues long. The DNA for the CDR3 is TGTGCCAGCAGCTTCACGGGAGATGGCGAGCAGTTCTTC. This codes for CASSFTGDGEQFF.

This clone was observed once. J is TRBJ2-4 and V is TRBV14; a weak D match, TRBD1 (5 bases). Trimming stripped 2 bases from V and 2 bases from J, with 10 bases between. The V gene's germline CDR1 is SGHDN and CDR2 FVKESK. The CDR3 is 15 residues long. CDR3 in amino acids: CASSQKQVTKNIQYF. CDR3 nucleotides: TGTGCCAGCAGCCAAAAACAGGTGACCAAAAACATTCAGTACTTC.

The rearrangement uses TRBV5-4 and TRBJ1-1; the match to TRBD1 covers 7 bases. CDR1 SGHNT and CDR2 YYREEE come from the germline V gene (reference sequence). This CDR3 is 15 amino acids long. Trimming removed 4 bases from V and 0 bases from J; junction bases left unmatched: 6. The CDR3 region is CASSTRQGLNTEAFF. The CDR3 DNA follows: TGTGCCAGCAGCACCAGACAGGGACTGAACACTGAAGCTTTCTTT.

The CDR3 loop reads CASSPILESAGEQFF. CDR3 DNA: TGTGCCAGCAGTCCTATATTGGAGTCCGCCGGTGAGCAGTTCTTC. V gene TRBV27 combines with J gene TRBJ2-1, with D unclear. CDR3 size: 15 residues. Between the trimmed V and J ends, which lost 5 bases and 9 bases, there was a span of 20 bases. Germline V CDR1 and CDR2: MNHEY, SMNVEV (reference sequence).

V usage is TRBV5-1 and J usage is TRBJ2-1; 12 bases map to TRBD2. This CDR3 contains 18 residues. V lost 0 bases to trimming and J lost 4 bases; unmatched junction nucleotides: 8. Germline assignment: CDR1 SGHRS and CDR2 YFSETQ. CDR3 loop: CASSLEGRTSGNYNEQFF. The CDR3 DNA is TGCGCCAGCAGCTTGGAGGGTAGGACTAGCGGGAATTACAATGAGCAGTTCTTC.

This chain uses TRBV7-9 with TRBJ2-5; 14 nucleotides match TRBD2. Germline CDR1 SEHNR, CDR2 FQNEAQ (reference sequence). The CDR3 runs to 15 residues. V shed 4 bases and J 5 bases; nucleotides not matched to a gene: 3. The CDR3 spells CASSWGLAGVETQYF. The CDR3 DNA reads TGTGCCAGCAGCTGGGGACTAGCGGGAGTGGAGACCCAGTACTTC.

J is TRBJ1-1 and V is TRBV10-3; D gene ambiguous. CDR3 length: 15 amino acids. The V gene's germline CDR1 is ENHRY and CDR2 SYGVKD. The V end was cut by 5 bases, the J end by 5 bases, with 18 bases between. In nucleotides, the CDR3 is TGTGCCATCAGTACCAACGAGGGCCGGGTGACTGAAGCTTTCTTT. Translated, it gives CAISTNEGRVTEAFF.

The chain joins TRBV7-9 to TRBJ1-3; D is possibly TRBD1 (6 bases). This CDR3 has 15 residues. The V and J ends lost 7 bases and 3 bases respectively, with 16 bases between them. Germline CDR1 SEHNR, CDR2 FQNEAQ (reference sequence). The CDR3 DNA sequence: TGTGCCAGCACCCGGGGGGCGGTTATTGGAAACACCATATATTTT. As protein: CASTRGAVIGNTIYF. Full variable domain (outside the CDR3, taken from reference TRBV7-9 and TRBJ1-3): DTGVSQNPRHKITKRGQNVTFRCDPISEHNRLYWYRQTLGQGPEFLTYFQNEAQLEKSRLLSDRFSAERPKGSFSTLEIQRTEQGDSAMYLCASTRGAVIGNTIYFGEGSWLTVV.

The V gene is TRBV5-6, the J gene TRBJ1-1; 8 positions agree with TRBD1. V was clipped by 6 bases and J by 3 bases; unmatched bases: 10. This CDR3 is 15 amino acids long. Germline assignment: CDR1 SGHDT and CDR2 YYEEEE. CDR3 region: CASIRTGTADTEAFF. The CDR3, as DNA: TGTGCCAGCATCCGGACAGGGACGGCGGACACTGAAGCTTTCTTT.

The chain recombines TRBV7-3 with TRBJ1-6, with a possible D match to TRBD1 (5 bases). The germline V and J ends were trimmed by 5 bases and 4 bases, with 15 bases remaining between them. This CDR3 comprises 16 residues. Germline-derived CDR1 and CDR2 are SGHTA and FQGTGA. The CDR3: CASSAGDRLYNSPLHF. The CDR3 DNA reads TGTGCCAGCAGCGCGGGGGACCGGCTTTATAATTCACCCCTCCACTTT.

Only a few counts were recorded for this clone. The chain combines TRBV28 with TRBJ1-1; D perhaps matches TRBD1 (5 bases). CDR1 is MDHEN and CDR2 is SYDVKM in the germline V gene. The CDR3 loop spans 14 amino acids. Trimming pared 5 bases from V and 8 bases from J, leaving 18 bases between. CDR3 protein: CASSLQGGAPEAFF. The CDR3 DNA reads TGTGCCAGCAGTCTCCAGGGAGGGGCCCCGGAAGCTTTCTTT.

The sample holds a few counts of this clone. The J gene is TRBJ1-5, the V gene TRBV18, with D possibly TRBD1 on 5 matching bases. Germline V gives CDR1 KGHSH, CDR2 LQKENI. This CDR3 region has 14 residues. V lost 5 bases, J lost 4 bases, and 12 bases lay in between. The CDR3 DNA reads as TGTGCCAGCTCATTTTCACAGGAAAATCAGCCCCAGCATTTT. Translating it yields CASSFSQENQPQHF. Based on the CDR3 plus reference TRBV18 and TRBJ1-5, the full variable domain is NAGVMQNPRHLVRRRGQEARLRCSPMKGHSHVYWYRQLPEEGLKFMVYLQKENIIDESGMPKERFSAEFPKEGPSILRIQQVVRGDSAAYFCASSFSQENQPQHFGDGTRLSIL.

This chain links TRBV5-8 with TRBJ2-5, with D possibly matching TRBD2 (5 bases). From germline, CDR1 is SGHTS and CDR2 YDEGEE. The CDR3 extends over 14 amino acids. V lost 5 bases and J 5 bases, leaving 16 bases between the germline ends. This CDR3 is CASRRRTPGETQYF. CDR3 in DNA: TGTGCCAGCAGGCGTAGGACGCCGGGGGAGACCCAGTACTTC.

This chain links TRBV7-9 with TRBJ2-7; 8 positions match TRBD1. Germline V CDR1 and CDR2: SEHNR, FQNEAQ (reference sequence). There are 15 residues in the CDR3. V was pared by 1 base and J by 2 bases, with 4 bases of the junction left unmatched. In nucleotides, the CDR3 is TGTGCCAGCAGCTTAGGGGCAGGGGGCCCCTACGAGCAGTACTTC. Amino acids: CASSLGAGGPYEQYF. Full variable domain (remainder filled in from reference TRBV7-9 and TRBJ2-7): DTGVSQNPRHKITKRGQNVTFRCDPISEHNRLYWYRQTLGQGPEFLTYFQNEAQLEKSRLLSDRFSAERPKGSFSTLEIQRTEQGDSAMYLCASSLGAGGPYEQYFGPGTRLTVT.

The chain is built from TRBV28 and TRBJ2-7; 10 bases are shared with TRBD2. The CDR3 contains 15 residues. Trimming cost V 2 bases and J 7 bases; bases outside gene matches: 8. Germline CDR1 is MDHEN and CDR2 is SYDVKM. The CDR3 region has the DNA TGTGCCAGCAGTTTAGAAGCGGGAGGGCGTGAGGAGCAGTACTTC. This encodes CASSLEAGGREEQYF.

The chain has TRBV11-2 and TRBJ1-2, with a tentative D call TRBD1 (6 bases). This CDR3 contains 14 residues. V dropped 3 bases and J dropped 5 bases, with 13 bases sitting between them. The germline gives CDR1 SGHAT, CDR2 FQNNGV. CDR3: CASSLSRGWYGYTF. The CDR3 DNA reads TGTGCCAGCAGCTTGTCCAGGGGTTGGTATGGCTACACCTTC.

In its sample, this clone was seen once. The CDR3, as DNA: TGTGCCAGCAGCTTAGTTGGGGGCTGGGATGGCTACACCTTC. Translation: CASSLVGGWDGYTF. The rearrangement links TRBV7-2 to TRBJ1-2, with a possible D match to TRBD1 (6 bases). V dropped 1 base and J dropped 6 bases, with 12 bases sitting between them. The CDR3 covers 14 residues. Germline V gene sequence: CDR1 SGHTA, CDR2 FQGNSA.

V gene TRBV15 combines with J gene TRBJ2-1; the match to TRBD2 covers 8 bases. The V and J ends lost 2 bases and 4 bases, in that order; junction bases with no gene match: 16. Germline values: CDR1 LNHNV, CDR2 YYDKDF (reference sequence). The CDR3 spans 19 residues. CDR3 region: CATSRRNNPGLDPYNEQFF. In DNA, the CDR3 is TGTGCCACCAGCAGACGCAATAATCCGGGACTAGACCCGTACAATGAGCAGTTCTTC. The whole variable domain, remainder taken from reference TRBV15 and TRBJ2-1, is DAMVIQNPRYQVTQFGKPVTLSCSQTLNHNVMYWYQQKSSQAPKLLFHYYDKDFNNEADTPDNFQSRRPNTSFCFLDIRSPGLGDTAMYLCATSRRNNPGLDPYNEQFFGPGTRLTVL.

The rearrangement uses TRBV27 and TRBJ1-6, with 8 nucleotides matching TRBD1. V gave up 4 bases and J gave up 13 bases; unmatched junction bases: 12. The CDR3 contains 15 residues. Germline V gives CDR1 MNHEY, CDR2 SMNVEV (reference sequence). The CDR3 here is CASSSYMVGQVPLHF. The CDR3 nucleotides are TGTGCCAGCAGTTCTTATATGGTGGGACAGGTCCCCCTCCACTTT.

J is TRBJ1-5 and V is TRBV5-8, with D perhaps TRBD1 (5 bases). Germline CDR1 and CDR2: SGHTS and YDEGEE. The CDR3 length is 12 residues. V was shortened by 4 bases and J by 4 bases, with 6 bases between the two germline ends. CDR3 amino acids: CASSGANQPQHF. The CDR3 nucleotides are TGTGCCAGCAGCGGGGCTAATCAGCCCCAGCATTTT.

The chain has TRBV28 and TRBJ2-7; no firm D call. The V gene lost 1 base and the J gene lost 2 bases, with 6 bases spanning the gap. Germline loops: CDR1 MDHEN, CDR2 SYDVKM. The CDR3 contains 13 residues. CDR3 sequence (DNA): TGTGCCAGCAGTTTATCGTCTACCTACGAGCAGTACTTC. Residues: CASSLSSTYEQYF.

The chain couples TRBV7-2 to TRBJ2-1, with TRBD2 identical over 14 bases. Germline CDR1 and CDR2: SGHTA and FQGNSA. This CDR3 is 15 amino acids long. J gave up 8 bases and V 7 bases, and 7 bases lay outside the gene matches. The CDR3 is CASKGTSGRGDEQFF. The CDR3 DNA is TGTGCCAGCAAGGGGACTAGCGGGAGAGGCGATGAGCAGTTCTTC.